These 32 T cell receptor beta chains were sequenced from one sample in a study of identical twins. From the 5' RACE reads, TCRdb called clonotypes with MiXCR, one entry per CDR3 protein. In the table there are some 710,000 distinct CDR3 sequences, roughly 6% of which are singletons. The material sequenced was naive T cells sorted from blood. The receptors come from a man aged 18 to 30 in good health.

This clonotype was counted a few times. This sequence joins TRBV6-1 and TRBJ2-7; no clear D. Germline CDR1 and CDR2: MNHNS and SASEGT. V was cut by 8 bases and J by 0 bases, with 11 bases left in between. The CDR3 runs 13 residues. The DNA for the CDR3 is TGTGCCAGCGGGAAGGACCGCTCCTACGAGCAGTACGTC. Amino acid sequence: CASGKDRSYEQYV.

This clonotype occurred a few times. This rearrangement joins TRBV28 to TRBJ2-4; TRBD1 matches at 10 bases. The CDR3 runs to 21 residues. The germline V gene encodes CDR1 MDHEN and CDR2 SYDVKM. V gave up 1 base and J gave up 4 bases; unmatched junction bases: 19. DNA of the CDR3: TGTGCCAGCAGTTTATCCACGAGTTTTACCGGGACAGGGGTTGGAAAAAACATTCAGTACTTC. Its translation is CASSLSTSFTGTGVGKNIQYF.

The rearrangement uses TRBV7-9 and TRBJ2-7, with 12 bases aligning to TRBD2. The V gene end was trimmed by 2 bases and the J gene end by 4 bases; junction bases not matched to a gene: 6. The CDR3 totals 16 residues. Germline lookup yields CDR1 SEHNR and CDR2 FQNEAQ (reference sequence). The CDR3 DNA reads TGTGCCAGCAGCTTACGACTAGCGGGAGACCTATACGAGCAGTACTTC. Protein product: CASSLRLAGDLYEQYF.

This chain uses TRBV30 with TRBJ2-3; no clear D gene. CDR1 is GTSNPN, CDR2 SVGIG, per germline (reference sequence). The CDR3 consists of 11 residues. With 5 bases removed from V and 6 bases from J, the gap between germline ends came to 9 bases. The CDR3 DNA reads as TGTGCCTGGCACCGGGCGGATACGCAGTATTTT. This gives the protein CAWHRADTQYF.

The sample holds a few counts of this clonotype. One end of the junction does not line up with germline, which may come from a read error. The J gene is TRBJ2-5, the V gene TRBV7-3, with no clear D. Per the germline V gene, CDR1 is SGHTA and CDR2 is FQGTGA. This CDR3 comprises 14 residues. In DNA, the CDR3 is TGTGCCAGCAGCCTAACACCTTACGGAGAGACCCAGTACTTC. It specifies CASSLTPYGETQYF.

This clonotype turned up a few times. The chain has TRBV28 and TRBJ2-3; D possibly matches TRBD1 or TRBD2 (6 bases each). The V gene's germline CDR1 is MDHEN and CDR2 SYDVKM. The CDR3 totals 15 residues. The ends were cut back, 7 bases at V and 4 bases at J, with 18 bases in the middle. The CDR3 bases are TGTGCCAGCAACACAGGGAGGACTGCCCCAGATACGCAGTATTTT. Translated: CASNTGRTAPDTQYF.

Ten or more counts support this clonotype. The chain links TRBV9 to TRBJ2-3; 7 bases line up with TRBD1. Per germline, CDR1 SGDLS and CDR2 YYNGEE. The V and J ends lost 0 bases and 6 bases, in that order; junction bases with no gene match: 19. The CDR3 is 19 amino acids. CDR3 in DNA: TGTGCCAGCAGCGTAGGGGGTAAGGCCACAGGGGTCGTCTTCGATACGCAGTATTTT. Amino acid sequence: CASSVGGKATGVVFDTQYF.

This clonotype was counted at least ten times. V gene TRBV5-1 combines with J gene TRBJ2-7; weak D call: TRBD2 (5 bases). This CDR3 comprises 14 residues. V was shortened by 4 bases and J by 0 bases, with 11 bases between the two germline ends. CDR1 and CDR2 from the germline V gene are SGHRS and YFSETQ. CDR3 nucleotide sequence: TGCGCCAGCAGCGCGGACTGGAGCTCCTACGAGCAGTACGTC. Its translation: CASSADWSSYEQYV.

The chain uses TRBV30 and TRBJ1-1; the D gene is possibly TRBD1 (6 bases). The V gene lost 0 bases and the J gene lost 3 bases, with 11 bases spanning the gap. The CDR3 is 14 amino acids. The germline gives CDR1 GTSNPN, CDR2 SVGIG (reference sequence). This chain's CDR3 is CAWSVSSGDTEAFF. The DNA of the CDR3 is TGTGCCTGGAGTGTAAGCTCAGGGGACACTGAAGCTTTCTTT.

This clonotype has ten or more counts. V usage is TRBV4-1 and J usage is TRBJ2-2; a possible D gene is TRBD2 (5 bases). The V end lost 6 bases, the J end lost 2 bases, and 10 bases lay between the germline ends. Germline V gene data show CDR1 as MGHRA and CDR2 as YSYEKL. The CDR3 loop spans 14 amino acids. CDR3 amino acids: CASRRPGNTGELFF. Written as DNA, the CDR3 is TGCGCCAGCAGGCGGCCGGGAAACACCGGGGAGCTGTTTTTT.

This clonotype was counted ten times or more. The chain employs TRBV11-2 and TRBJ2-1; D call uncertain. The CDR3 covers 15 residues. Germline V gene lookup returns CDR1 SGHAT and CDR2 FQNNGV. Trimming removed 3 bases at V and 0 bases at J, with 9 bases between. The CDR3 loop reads CASSFGGSSYNEQFF. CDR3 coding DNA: TGTGCCAGCAGCTTCGGCGGTAGCTCCTACAATGAGCAGTTCTTC.

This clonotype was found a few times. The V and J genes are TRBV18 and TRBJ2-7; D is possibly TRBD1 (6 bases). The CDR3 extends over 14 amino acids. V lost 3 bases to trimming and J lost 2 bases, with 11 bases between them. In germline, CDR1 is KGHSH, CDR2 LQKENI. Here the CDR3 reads CASSPFDRTYEQYF. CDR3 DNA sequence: TGTGCCAGCTCACCGTTCGACAGGACCTACGAGCAGTACTTC.

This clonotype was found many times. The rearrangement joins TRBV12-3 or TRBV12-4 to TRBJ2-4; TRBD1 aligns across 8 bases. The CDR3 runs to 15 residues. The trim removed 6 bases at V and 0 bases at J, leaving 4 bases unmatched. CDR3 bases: TGTGCCAGCAGCCAGACAGGGGTAGCCAAAAACATTCAGTACTTC. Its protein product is CASSQTGVAKNIQYF.

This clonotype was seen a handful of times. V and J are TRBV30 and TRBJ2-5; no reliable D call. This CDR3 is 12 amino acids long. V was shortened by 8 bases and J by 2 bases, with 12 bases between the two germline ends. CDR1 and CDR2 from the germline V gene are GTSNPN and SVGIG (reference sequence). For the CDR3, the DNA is TGTGCCAGATCGCGGCGGCAAGAGACCCAGTACTTC. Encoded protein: CARSRRQETQYF.

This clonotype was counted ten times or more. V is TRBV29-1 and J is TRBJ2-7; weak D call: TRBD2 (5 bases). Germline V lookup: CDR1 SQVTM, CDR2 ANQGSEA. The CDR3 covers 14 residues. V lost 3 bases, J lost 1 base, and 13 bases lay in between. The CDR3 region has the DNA TGCAGCGTTGAGGGAGCGGAGGCGTCCTACGAGCAGTACTTC. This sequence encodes CSVEGAEASYEQYF.

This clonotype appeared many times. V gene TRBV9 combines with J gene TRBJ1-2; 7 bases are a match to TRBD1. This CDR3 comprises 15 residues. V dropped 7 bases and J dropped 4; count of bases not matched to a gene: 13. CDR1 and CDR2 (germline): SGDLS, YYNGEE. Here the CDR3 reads CASAGTEQPSYGYTF. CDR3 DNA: TGTGCCAGCGCCGGGACAGAGCAACCCTCCTATGGCTACACCTTC.

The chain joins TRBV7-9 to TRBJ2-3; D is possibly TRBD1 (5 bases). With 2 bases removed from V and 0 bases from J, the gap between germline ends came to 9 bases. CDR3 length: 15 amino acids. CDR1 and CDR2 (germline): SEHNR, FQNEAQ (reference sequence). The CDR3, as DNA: TGTGCCAGCAGCTTAACGGACATAAGCACAGATACGCAGTATTTT. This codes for CASSLTDISTDTQYF.

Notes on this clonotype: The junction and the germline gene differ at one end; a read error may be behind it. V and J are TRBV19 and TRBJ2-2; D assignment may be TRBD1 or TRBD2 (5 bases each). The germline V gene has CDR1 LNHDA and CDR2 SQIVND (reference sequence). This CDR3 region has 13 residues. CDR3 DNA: TGTGCCGGCAACCGGGACCCCACCCGGGAGCTGTTTTTT. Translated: CAGNRDPTRELFF. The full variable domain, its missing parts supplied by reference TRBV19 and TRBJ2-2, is DGGITQSPKYLFRKEGQNVTLSCEQNLNHDAMYWYRQDPGQGLRLIYYSQIVNDFQKGDIAEGYSVSREKKESFPLTVTSAQKNPTAFYLCAGNRDPTRELFFGEGSRLTVL.

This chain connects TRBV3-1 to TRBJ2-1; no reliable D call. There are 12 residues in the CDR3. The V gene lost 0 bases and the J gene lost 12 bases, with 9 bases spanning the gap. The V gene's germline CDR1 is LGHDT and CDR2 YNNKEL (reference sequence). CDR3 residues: CASSQDTAPQFF. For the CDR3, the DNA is TGTGCCAGCAGCCAAGACACTGCCCCGCAGTTCTTC.

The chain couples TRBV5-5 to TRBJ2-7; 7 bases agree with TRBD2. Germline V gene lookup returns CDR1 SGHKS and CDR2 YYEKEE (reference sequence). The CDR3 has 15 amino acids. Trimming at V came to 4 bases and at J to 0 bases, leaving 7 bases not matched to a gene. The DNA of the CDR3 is TGTGCCAGCAGCCCTGGGAGGGGCCCCTCCTACGAGCAGTACTTC. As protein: CASSPGRGPSYEQYF.

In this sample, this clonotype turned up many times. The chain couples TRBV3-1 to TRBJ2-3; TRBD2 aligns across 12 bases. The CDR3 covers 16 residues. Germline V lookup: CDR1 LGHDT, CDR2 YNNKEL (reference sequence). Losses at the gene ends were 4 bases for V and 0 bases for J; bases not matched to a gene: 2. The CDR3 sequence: CASSPTSGRSTDTQYF. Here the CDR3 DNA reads TGTGCCAGCAGCCCCACTAGCGGGAGGAGCACAGATACGCAGTATTTT.

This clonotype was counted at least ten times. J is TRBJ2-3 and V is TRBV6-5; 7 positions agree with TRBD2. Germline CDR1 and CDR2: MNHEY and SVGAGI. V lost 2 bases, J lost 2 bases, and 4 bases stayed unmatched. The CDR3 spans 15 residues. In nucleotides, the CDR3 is TGTGCCAGCAGTTACCTCGGGGGGTACACAGATACGCAGTATTTT. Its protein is CASSYLGGYTDTQYF.

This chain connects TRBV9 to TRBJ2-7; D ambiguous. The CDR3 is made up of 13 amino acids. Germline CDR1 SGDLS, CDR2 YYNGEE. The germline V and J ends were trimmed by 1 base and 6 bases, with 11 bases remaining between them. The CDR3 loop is CASSVSSLGEQYF. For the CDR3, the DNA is TGTGCCAGCAGCGTAAGCAGTCTGGGCGAGCAGTACTTC.

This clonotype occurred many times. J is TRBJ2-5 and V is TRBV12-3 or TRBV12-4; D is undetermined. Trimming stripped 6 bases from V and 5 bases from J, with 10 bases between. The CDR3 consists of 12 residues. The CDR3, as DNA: TGTGCCAGCAGGGCTATCACTGAGACCCAGTACTTC. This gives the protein CASRAITETQYF.

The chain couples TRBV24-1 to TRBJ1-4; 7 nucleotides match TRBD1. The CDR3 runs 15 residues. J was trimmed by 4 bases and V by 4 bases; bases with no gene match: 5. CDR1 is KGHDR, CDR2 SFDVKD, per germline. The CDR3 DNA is TGTGCCACCAGTGAAAGGGGGCTGGGTAATGAAAAACTGTTTTTT. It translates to CATSERGLGNEKLFF.

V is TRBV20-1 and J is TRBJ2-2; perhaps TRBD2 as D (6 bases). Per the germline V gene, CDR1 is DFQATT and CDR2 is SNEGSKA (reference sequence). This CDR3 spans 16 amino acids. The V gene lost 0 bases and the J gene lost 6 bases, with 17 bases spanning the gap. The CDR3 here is CSARDLMSGVAGELFF. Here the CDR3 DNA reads TGCAGTGCTAGAGATCTAATGTCGGGGGTGGCCGGGGAGCTGTTTTTT.

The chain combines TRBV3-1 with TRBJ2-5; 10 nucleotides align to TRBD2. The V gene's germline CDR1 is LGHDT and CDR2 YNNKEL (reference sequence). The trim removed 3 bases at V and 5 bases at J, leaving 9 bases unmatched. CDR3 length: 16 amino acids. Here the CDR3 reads CASSHPILAGVETQYF. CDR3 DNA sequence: TGTGCCAGCAGCCATCCCATTCTAGCGGGAGTGGAGACCCAGTACTTC.

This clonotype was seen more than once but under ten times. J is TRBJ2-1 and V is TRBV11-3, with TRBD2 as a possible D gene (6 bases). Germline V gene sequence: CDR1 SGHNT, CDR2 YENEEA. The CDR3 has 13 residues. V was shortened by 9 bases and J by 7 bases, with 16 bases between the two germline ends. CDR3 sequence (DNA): TGTGCCAGGGGACTCTCAGGGCCAAATGAGCAGTTCTTC. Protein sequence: CARGLSGPNEQFF.

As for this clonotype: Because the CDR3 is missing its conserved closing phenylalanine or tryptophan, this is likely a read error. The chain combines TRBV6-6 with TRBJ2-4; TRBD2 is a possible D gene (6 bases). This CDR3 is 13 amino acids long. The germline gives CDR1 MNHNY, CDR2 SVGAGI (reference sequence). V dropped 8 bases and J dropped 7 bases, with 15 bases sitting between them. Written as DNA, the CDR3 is TGTGCCAGCTCGGGACTGAAGAGGAACATTCAGTACCTC. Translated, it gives CASSGLKRNIQYL.

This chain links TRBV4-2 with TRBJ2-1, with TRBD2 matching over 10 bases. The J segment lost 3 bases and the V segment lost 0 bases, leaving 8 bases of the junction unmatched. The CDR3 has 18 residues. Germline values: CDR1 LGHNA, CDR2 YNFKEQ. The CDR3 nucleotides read TGTGCCAGCAGCCAAGATCCAATGGCTAGCGGGAGCTACAATGAGCAGTTCTTC. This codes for CASSQDPMASGSYNEQFF.

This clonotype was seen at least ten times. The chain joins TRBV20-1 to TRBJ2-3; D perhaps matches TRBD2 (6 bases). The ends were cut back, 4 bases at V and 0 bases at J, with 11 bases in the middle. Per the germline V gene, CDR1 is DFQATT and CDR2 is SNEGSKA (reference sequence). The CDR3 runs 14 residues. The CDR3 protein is CSAMLALSTDTQYF. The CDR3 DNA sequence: TGCAGTGCTATGCTAGCGCTGAGCACAGATACGCAGTATTTT.

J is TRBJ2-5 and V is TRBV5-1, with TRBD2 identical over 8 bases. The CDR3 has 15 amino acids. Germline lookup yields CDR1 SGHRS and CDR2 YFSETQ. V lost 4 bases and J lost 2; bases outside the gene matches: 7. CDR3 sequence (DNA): TGCGCCAGCAGCGCGGGAGGCTCGCCGCAAGAGACCCAGTACTTC. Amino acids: CASSAGGSPQETQYF.